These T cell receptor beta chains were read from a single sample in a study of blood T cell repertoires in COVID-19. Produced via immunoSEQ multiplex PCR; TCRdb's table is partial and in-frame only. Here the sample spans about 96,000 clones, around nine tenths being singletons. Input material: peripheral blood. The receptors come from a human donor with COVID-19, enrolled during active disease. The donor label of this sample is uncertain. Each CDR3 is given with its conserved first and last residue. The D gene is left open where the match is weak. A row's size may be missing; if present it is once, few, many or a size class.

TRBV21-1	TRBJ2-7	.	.	CASSKGWVTETYEQYF	TGTGCCAGCAGCAAAGGGTGGGTGACAGAGACCTACGAGCAGTACTTC
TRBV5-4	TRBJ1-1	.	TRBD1	CASSFGTVDTEAFF	TGTGCCAGCAGCTTTGGGACAGTGGACACTGAAGCTTTCTTT
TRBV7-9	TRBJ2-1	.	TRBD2	CASSLRLAERHNEQFF	TGTGCCAGCAGCCTCCGACTAGCGGAGCGCCACAATGAGCAGTTCTTC
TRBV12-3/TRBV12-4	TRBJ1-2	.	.	CASSFPANYGYTF	TGTGCCAGCAGCTTTCCAGCTAACTATGGCTACACCTTC
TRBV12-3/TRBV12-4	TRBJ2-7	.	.	CASSLRGEQYF	TGTGCCAGCAGTTTGCGCGGCGAGCAGTACTTC
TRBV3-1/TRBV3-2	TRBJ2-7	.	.	CASSQDIGGASLPYEQYF	TGTGCCAGCAGTCAAGATATTGGCGGGGCGAGTCTTCCCTACGAGCAGTACTTC
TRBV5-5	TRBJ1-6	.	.	CASSLEASHYNSPLHF	TGTGCCAGCAGCTTGGAGGCTAGCCATTATAATTCACCCCTCCACTTT
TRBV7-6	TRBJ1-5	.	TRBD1	CASSLAQGANQPQHF	TGTGCCAGCAGCTTAGCCCAGGGGGCAAATCAGCCCCAGCATTTT
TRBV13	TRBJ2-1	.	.	CASSLPGDEQFF	TGTGCCAGCAGCTTACCGGGGGATGAGCAGTTCTTC
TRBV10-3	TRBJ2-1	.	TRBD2	CAISATTSGRADEQFF	TGTGCCATCAGTGCGACGACTAGCGGGAGGGCTGATGAGCAGTTCTTC
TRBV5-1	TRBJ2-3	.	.	CASSLRGEDTDTQYF	TGCGCCAGCAGCTTGAGAGGGGAGGACACAGATACGCAGTATTTT
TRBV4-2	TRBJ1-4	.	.	CASSQERRQGNEKLFF	TGTGCCAGCAGCCAAGAACGTCGGCAGGGCAATGAAAAACTGTTTTTT
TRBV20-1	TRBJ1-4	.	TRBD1	CSARGGEKLFF	TGCAGTGCGAGAGGGGGCGAAAAACTGTTTTTT
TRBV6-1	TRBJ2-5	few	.	CASSELGVETQYF	TGTGCCAGCAGTGAACTCGGGGTGGAGACCCAGTACTTC
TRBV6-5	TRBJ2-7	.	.	CASSYSSRDEAEQYF	TGTGCCAGCAGTTACTCCTCGCGGGACGAGGCCGAGCAGTACTTC
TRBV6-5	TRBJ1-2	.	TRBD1	CASSYSAGGYGYTF	TGTGCCAGCAGTTACTCTGCAGGGGGTTATGGCTACACCTTC
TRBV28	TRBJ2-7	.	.	CASSFDSSYEQYF	TGTGCCAGCAGTTTCGACAGCTCCTACGAGCAGTACTTC
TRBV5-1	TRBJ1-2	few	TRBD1	CASSLVLRTGLHISYGYTF	TGCGCCAGCAGCTTGGTTCTTCGGACAGGGCTCCATATCTCCTATGGCTACACCTTC
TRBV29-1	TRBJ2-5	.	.	CSVEDRAGLRGETQYF	TGCAGCGTTGAAGATAGGGCCGGGTTACGAGGGGAGACCCAGTACTTC
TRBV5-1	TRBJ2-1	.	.	CASSIAGTSNEQFF	TGCGCCAGCAGCATAGCCGGGACTTCGAATGAGCAGTTCTTC
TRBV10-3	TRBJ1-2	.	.	CAISESGEDGYTF	TGTGCCATCAGTGAGTCAGGGGAGGATGGCTACACCTTC
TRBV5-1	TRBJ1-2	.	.	CASSLADSYGYTF	TGCGCCAGCAGCTTGGCCGACAGCTATGGCTACACCTTC
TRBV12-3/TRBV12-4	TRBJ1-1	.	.	CASIRSGTEAFF	TGTGCCAGCATAAGGAGTGGGACTGAAGCTTTCTTT
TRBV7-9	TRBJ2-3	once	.	CASSLSSRSTDTQYF	TGTGCCAGCAGCTTATCTTCCAGGAGCACAGATACGCAGTATTTT
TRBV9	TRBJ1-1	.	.	CASSVQGMNTEAFF	TGTGCCAGCAGCGTACAGGGGATGAACACTGAAGCTTTCTTT
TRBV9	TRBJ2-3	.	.	CASSAESDTQYF	TGTGCCAGCAGCGCGGAGTCAGATACGCAGTATTTT
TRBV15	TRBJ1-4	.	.	CATSREGRGSEKLFF	TGTGCCACCAGCAGAGAGGGGAGGGGAAGTGAAAAACTGTTTTTT
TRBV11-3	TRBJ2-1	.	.	CASSSTGRNEQFF	TGTGCCAGCAGCTCAACAGGGCGCAATGAGCAGTTCTTC
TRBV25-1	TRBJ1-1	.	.	CASSDSNTEAFF	TGTGCCAGCAGTGACTCTAACACTGAAGCTTTCTTT
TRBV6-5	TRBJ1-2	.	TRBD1	CASRETGHYGYTF	TGTGCCAGCAGAGAGACAGGGCACTATGGCTACACCTTC
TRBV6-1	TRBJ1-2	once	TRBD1	CASSSQTGFGYTF	TGTGCCAGCAGTTCACAGACAGGGTTCGGCTACACCTTC
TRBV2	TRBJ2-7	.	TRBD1	CASSDPGTGGYEQYF	TGTGCCAGCAGTGACCCCGGGACAGGGGGCTACGAGCAGTACTTC
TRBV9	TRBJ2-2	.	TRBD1	CASSVGHGQALGGELFF	TGTGCCAGCAGCGTAGGCCACGGACAGGCCCTCGGCGGGGAGCTGTTTTTT
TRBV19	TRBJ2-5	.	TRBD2	CASSPPRGGVAGETQYF	TGTGCCAGTAGTCCCCCTCGGGGGGGGGTCGCGGGAGAGACCCAGTACTTC
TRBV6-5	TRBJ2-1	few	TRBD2	CASAAGVAYNEQFF	TGTGCCAGCGCAGCGGGGGTCGCCTACAATGAGCAGTTCTTC
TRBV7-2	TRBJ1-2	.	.	CASSSPQTDVYGYTF	TGTGCCAGCAGCTCCCCCCAAACAGACGTCTATGGCTACACCTTC
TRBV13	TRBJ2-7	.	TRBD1	CASAKLGQTYEQYF	TGTGCCAGCGCCAAACTGGGACAGACTTACGAGCAGTACTTC
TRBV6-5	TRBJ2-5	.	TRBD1	CASRDTGEETQYF	TGTGCCAGCAGGGATACAGGGGAAGAGACCCAGTACTTC
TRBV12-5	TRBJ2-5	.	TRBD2	CASGRTSGGRKTQYF	TGTGCTAGTGGTCGTACTAGCGGGGGGAGAAAGACCCAGTACTTC
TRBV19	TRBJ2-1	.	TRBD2	CASSGSSGGIYNEQFF	TGTGCCAGTAGTGGATCTAGCGGGGGGATCTACAATGAGCAGTTCTTC
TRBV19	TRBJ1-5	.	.	CASSPPRGANQPQHF	TGTGCCAGTAGTCCCCCTAGGGGCGCAAATCAGCCCCAGCATTTT
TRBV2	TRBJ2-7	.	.	CASRDWRSYEQYF	TGTGCCAGCAGGGACTGGCGCTCCTACGAGCAGTACTTC
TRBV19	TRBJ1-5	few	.	CASSMPAMGENQPQHF	TGTGCCAGTAGTATGCCGGCGATGGGCGAGAATCAGCCCCAGCATTTT
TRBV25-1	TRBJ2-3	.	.	CASTPLTSTDTQYF	TGTGCCAGCACCCCTCTGACTAGCACAGATACGCAGTATTTT
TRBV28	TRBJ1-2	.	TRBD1	CASSYGQDYGYTF	TGTGCCAGCAGTTACGGACAGGACTATGGCTACACCTTC
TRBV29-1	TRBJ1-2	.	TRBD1	CSVEDRGGYTF	TGCAGCGTTGAAGACAGGGGGGGCTACACCTTC